A selection of T cell receptor beta chains follows, all from one sample in a study of beta chain features in type 1 diabetes. Sequencing was performed with immunoSEQ multiplex PCR; in TCRdb, only in-frame clones are kept and a portion is missing. The sample lists nearly 350,000 clones, roughly 8% occurring once. Source material: central memory CD4+ T cells from blood. Source of these receptors: a woman under 30 in good health. The CDR3 runs from the conserved cysteine through the conserved F or W. Fields, in order: J gene, clone size, V gene, D gene, CDR3 protein, CDR3 DNA. D genes are given only for firm matches. Clone size, where shown, is once, few, many, or a class for clones that have expanded.

TRBJ2-7,NA,TRBV7-9,NA,CASSLPPNSLSYEQYF,TGTGCCAGCAGCTTACCACCCAATTCGTTGAGCTACGAGCAGTACTTC
TRBJ2-5,few,TRBV7-3,TRBD2,CASSLTSGRETQYF,TGTGCCAGCAGCTTAACTAGCGGGAGAGAGACCCAGTACTTC
TRBJ1-4,few,TRBV7-9,NA,CASSLSGVSNEKLFF,TGTGCCAGCAGCTTAAGCGGGGTCTCTAATGAAAAACTGTTTTTT
TRBJ2-1,NA,TRBV6-5,TRBD2,CASSYFFGGAPNEQFF,TGTGCCAGCAGTTACTTCTTCGGGGGGGCCCCTAATGAGCAGTTCTTC
TRBJ2-7,few,TRBV27,NA,CASSRASHSYEQYF,TGTGCCAGCTCCCGGGCTTCTCACTCCTACGAGCAGTACTTC
TRBJ2-1,NA,TRBV27,NA,CASSPGRHEQFF,TGTGCCAGCAGTCCGGGGCGGCATGAGCAGTTCTTC
TRBJ2-1,NA,TRBV7-3,TRBD1,CASSSGTGHNEQFF,TGTGCCAGCAGCTCTGGGACAGGGCACAATGAGCAGTTCTTC
TRBJ2-7,NA,TRBV6-6,NA,CASRTVGTYEQYF,TGTGCCAGCAGAACAGTGGGGACCTACGAGCAGTACTTC
TRBJ2-4,few,TRBV27,NA,CASSPAGFKNIQYF,TGTGCCAGCAGTCCTGCGGGTTTTAAAAACATTCAGTACTTC
TRBJ2-5,few,TRBV9,TRBD2,CASSVGGLGVQTQYF,TGTGCCAGCAGCGTGGGGGGACTAGGTGTTCAGACCCAGTACTTC
TRBJ1-2,few,TRBV29-1,NA,CSVVSTEISRGYTF,TGCAGCGTTGTATCGACTGAAATAAGTCGTGGCTACACCTTC
TRBJ2-1,few,TRBV7-2,TRBD2,CASSATSDRNEQFF,TGTGCCAGCAGCGCGACTAGCGATAGAAATGAGCAGTTCTTC
TRBJ2-7,few,TRBV29-1,NA,CSVEDQGRGYEQYF,TGCAGCGTTGAAGATCAAGGCAGGGGATACGAGCAGTACTTC
TRBJ2-7,NA,TRBV4-3,NA,CASSPELDSYEQYF,TGCGCCAGCAGCCCCGAGTTGGATTCCTACGAGCAGTACTTC
TRBJ2-2,NA,TRBV7-3,NA,CASSLAGTNTGELFF,TGTGCCAGCAGCTTAGCAGGGACGAACACCGGGGAGCTGTTTTTT
TRBJ2-5,NA,TRBV11-2,NA,CASSLDREETQYF,TGTGCCAGCAGCTTAGATCGGGAAGAGACCCAGTACTTC
TRBJ1-5,few,TRBV5-1,TRBD1,CASSATGGGDQPQHF,TGCGCCAGCAGCGCCACAGGGGGCGGCGATCAGCCCCAGCATTTT
TRBJ2-3,NA,TRBV10-1,TRBD2,CASSVAGETDTQYF,TGCGCCAGCAGTGTAGCGGGAGAGACAGATACGCAGTATTTT